A single sample gave rise to the 5 T cell receptor beta chains below, sequenced in a study of shared clonotypes between healthy human individuals. The method was immunoSEQ multiplex PCR; TCRdb's version includes in-frame clones alone and lacks a portion of them. Of about 1,800,000 clones in the sample, about 95% were seen once. Positively selected for CCR7, the CD45RO-negative cells used as naive CD8 cells excluded terminally differentiated effector memory CD45RA+ cells. Input material: naive CD8+ T cells sorted from blood. These receptors were taken from a man aged 18 to 30 in good health.

The chain combines TRBV4-3 with TRBJ2-5, with 10 bases identical to TRBD2. The ends lost 0 bases at V and 4 bases at J; junction bases unmatched: 5. The CDR3 covers 16 residues. The germline V gene encodes CDR1 LGHNA and CDR2 YSLEER. CDR3 DNA sequence: TGCGCCAGCAGCCAAGACCCTAGCGGGAGTAGAGAGACCCAGTACTTC. It specifies CASSQDPSGSRETQYF.

The gene calls are TRBV4-1 and TRBJ2-7; D is unclear. The CDR3 contains 14 residues. Trimming removed 4 bases at V and 2 bases at J, with 12 bases between. Germline CDR1 MGHRA, CDR2 YSYEKL. CDR3 region: CASSLKGQPYEQYF. CDR3 coding DNA: TGCGCCAGCAGCCTAAAAGGGCAGCCCTACGAGCAGTACTTC.

The gene calls are TRBV12-1 and TRBJ2-7; no DNA check was done on the table's D call, TRBD1. TRBV12-1 is a recognized pseudogene. This CDR3 spans 15 amino acids. CDR3 bases: TGTGCCAGCAGCTTTGACCCACAGGGTATCTACGAGCAGTACTTC. Amino acid sequence: CASSFDPQGIYEQYF.

In its sample, this clone was seen a few times. This chain links TRBV4-1 with TRBJ1-6; D perhaps matches TRBD1 (5 bases). The CDR3 sequence is 14 residues long. CDR1 is MGHRA, CDR2 YSYEKL, per germline. The V end lost 1 base, the J end lost 9 bases, and 10 bases lay between the germline ends. The CDR3 protein is CASSQGPGTSPLHF. CDR3 coding DNA: TGCGCCAGCAGCCAAGGTCCAGGGACTTCACCCCTCCACTTT.

This clone was detected once. The genes are TRBV19 and TRBJ1-1; D is uncertain. The germline V gene encodes CDR1 LNHDA and CDR2 SQIVND (reference sequence). V lost 4 bases to trimming and J lost 0 bases, with 12 bases between them. The CDR3 runs to 15 residues. CDR3 sequence reads: CASSTHPKMNTEAFF. As DNA, the CDR3 is TGTGCCAGTAGTACCCACCCTAAGATGAACACTGAAGCTTTCTTT.